This T cell receptor beta chain derives from a study of T cell changes during pregnancy in multiple sclerosis. Clones were read by immunoSEQ multiplex PCR, and TCRdb kept only the in-frame ones, dropping some. Of about 69,000 clones in the sample, 80% to 95% are singletons; the top ten hold roughly 1.9%. This clone was observed a few times. In germline, CDR1 is ENHRY, CDR2 SYGVKD. V shed 2 bases and J shed 0 bases, with 12 bases lying between them. The CDR3 loop spans 16 amino acids. The origin of this receptor is a female donor in good health, enrolled as a control in a pregnancy study. The specimen was peripheral blood, collected in the third trimester of pregnancy. The chain joins TRBV10-3 to TRBJ2-3, with D perhaps matching TRBD2 (7 bases). In DNA form, the CDR3 reads TGTGCCATCAGTGAGAGGGGGGGGCCAAGCACAGATACGCAGTATTTT. Its protein is CAISERGGPSTDTQYF.